This entry is about one T cell receptor beta chain. Trimming took off 2 bases at V and 6 bases at J, with 14 bases between the two ends. The CDR3 contains 15 residues. The germline CDR1 and CDR2 sequences are SGHNT and YENEEA. The age range of participants was about 18 to 95 years, with residence in about two dozen US areas. The study recruited exposed participants who had met a COVID-19 case within 2 weeks before entry. The record originates from a study of blood T cell repertoires in COVID-19. Overall study context: Acute-phase and convalescent COVID-19 samples originated in the United States, Italy and Spain.

In the source study's methods: Cell counts per sample came from amplifying reference gene primers. Measured with immunoSEQ multiplex PCR; TCRdb has only the in-frame clones, and not every one. V, J and clone size were drawn from that table, and D and trimming were deduced from the DNA. The data show 250,000 or so clones, more than 85% seen once. Sequencing input: PBMCs or T cells enriched from blood (not recorded which). The TCR was taken from a man between 40 and 49 years old who had been exposed to COVID-19. The chain is built from TRBV11-3 and TRBJ2-1, with D possibly TRBD1 on 5 matching bases. CDR3 nucleotide sequence: TGTGCCAGCAGCTTAACGAGACAGCCTATCAATGAGCAGTTCTTC. It translates to CASSLTRQPINEQFF.